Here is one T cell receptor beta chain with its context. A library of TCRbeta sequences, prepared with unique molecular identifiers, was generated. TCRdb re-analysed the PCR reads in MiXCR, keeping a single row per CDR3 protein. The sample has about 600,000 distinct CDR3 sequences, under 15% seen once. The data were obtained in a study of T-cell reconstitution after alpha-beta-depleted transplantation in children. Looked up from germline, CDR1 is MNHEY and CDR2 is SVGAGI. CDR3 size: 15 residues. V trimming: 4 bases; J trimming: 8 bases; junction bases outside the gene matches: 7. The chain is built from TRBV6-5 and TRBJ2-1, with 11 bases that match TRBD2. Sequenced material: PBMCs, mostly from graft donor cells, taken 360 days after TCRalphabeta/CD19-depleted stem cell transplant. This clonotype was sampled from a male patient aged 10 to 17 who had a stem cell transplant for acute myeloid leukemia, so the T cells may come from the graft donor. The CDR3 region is CASSSLAGGGDEQFF. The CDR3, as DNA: TGTGCCAGCAGTTCCTTAGCGGGAGGGGGCGATGAGCAGTTCTTC.